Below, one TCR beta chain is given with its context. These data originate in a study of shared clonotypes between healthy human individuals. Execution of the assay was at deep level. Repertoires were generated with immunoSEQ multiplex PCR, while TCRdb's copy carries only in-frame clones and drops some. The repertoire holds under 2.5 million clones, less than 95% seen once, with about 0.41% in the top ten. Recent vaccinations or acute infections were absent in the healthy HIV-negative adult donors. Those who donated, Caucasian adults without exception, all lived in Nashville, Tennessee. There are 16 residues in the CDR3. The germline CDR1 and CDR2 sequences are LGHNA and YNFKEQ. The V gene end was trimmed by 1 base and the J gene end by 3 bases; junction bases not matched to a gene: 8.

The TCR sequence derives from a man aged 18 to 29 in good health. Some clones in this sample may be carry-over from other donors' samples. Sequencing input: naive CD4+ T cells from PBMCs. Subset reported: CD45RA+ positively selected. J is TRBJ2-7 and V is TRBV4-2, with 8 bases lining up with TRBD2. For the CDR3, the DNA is TGTGCCAGCAGCCAAGTCATAGCGCGGGGGGTCTACGAGCAGTACTTC. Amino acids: CASSQVIARGVYEQYF.